This T cell receptor (beta chain) was observed in a study of blood T cell repertoires in COVID-19. At the level of the study: COVID-19 samples collected from the United States, Italy and Spain covered acute and convalescent phases. T cells, B-cell-depleted T cells, or PBMCs supplied cDNA or gDNA.

Authors' analysis steps: Scientists estimated how many nucleated cells there were by amplifying reference gene primers. Assay: immunoSEQ multiplex PCR; the TCRdb copy retains only in-frame clones and omits some. V, J and clone size derive from that table, while D and trimming were established from the DNA sequence. Here the sample spans about 120,000 clones, about 85% being singletons. Germline V gene sequence: CDR1 LGHNA, CDR2 YSLEER. The CDR3 is 16 amino acids. The ends lost 1 base at V and 0 bases at J; junction bases unmatched: 2. The genes are TRBV4-3 and TRBJ1-2; the match to TRBD1 covers 10 bases. Sequencing input: peripheral blood. This TCR derives from a man in his sixties with acute or convalescent COVID-19. CDR3 bases: TGCGCCAGCAGCCAAGTGGGACAGGGGCCTAACTATGGCTACACCTTC. Its translation: CASSQVGQGPNYGYTF.